This entry features one T cell receptor (beta chain) sequence. The entry originates in a study of T cell changes during pregnancy in multiple sclerosis. This CDR3 is 15 amino acids long. Germline CDR1 is SGHRS and CDR2 is YFSETQ. V trimming: 2 bases; J trimming: 0 bases; junction bases outside the gene matches: 2. Generated by immunoSEQ multiplex PCR, the TCRdb table keeps only in-frame clones and is missing some. The table shows some 24,000 clones, with 85% to 90% occurring only once. The material sequenced was CD4+ T cells from peripheral blood mononuclear cells, taken in the second trimester of pregnancy. The chain is built from TRBV5-1 and TRBJ2-3; 8 bases are shared with TRBD2. The receptor comes from a female donor in good health, enrolled as a control in a pregnancy study. CDR3 in amino acids: CASSLAGASTDTQYF. The CDR3 region has the DNA TGCGCCAGCAGCTTAGCGGGGGCTAGCACAGATACGCAGTATTTT.